This T cell receptor beta chain was observed in a study of technical replicates of blood from a few donors. Profiled with immunoSEQ multiplex PCR; TCRdb holds only in-frame clones, not every one. The sample has 60,000 to 65,000 clones, about 87% seen once. This TCR derives from a human donor in good health. Some clones in this sample may be carry-over from other donors' samples. The source material was PBMCs.

CDR3: CASSQLQGYTEAFF. Written as DNA, the CDR3 is TGTGCCAGCAGCCAATTGCAGGGGTACACTGAAGCTTTCTTT. The V gene is TRBV16, the J gene TRBJ1-1; tentative D call: TRBD1 (6 bases). Looked up from germline, CDR1 is KGHSY and CDR2 is FQNENV. Trimming left V 1 base short and J 3 bases short, with 9 bases between. This CDR3 comprises 14 residues.